One sample yielded the 13 T cell receptor beta chains listed below, sequenced in a study of cytotoxic CD8 clonotypes in ibrutinib-treated CLL. The repertoire was sequenced with immunoSEQ multiplex PCR; TCRdb's copy has only in-frame clones and lacks some. The table shows around 150,000 clones, with 65% to 85% occurring only once. This specimen consisted of PBMCs, obtained after 36 months of ibrutinib treatment. These receptor sequences come from a human donor with chronic lymphocytic leukemia.

The V gene is TRBV28, the J gene TRBJ2-7; D uncertain. The CDR3 consists of 13 residues. Germline CDR1 and CDR2: MDHEN and SYDVKM. V was cut by 5 bases and J by 3 bases, with 11 bases left in between. CDR3 residues: CASSHVFLYEQYF. The CDR3 DNA follows: TGTGCCAGCAGTCACGTCTTTCTCTACGAGCAGTACTTC. The whole variable domain, remainder taken from reference TRBV28 and TRBJ2-7, is DVKVTQSSRYLVKRTGEKVFLECVQDMDHENMFWYRQDPGLGLRLIYFSYDVKMKEKGDIPEGYSVSREKKERFSLILESASTNQTSMYLCASSHVFLYEQYFGPGTRLTVT.

This chain joins TRBV29-1 and TRBJ2-1, with D perhaps given as TRBD1 or TRBD2 (5 bases each). V was clipped by 6 bases and J by 10 bases, with 13 bases between them. This CDR3 is built from 11 residues. Germline loops: CDR1 SQVTM, CDR2 ANQGSEA. CDR3 protein: CSVSFGTEQFF. CDR3 DNA sequence: TGCAGCGTGTCGTTTGGGACCGAGCAGTTCTTC.

The gene calls are TRBV13 and TRBJ2-2, with a tentative D call TRBD2 (7 bases). Germline lookup yields CDR1 PRHDT and CDR2 FYEKMQ (reference sequence). V was clipped by 6 bases and J by 5 bases, with 16 bases between them. The CDR3 extends over 15 amino acids. This CDR3 reads CASSLAGGPTGELFF. The CDR3 DNA sequence: TGTGCCAGCAGTCTCGCCGGGGGGCCTACCGGGGAGCTGTTTTTT.

This clone has only a few counts. V usage is TRBV9 and J usage is TRBJ1-1; D perhaps matches TRBD1 (5 bases). Trimming left V 4 bases short and J 2 bases short, with 15 bases between. Germline V gene lookup returns CDR1 SGDLS and CDR2 YYNGEE. The CDR3 length is 15 residues. CDR3 bases: TGTGCCAGCAGCCCACAGGTGGGGGGAAACACTGAAGCTTTCTTT. This codes for CASSPQVGGNTEAFF.

This rearrangement joins TRBV4-1 to TRBJ2-5; D remains unclear. This CDR3 is 14 amino acids long. Germline lookup yields CDR1 MGHRA and CDR2 YSYEKL. The germline V and J ends were trimmed by 0 bases and 7 bases, with 12 bases remaining between them. CDR3 in amino acids: CASSQDYPAGTQYF. CDR3 in DNA: TGCGCCAGCAGCCAAGATTACCCGGCAGGGACCCAGTACTTC.

The chain is built from TRBV11-2 and TRBJ2-2, with TRBD2 matching 8 bases. Germline V gene sequence: CDR1 SGHAT, CDR2 FQNNGV. V lost 5 bases to trimming and J lost 0 bases; unmatched junction nucleotides: 5. CDR3 length: 16 residues. The CDR3 sequence: CASSSSGGANTGELFF. DNA for the CDR3: TGTGCCAGCAGCAGCAGCGGGGGCGCGAACACCGGGGAGCTGTTTTTT.

The table lists this clone with a count of one. The rearrangement uses TRBV10-3 and TRBJ1-4; D remains ambiguous. V shed 0 bases and J shed 3 bases, with 11 bases lying between them. This CDR3 has 16 amino acids. The V gene's germline CDR1 is ENHRY and CDR2 SYGVKD. CDR3 coding DNA: TGTGCCATCAGTGAGTCGAGGTCAGACTCTAATGAAAAACTGTTTTTT. The encoded protein is CAISESRSDSNEKLFF.

This chain uses TRBV29-1 with TRBJ1-3; maybe TRBD1 (5 bases). This CDR3 region has 12 residues. Germline V gene lookup returns CDR1 SQVTM and CDR2 ANQGSEA. The V and J ends lost 6 bases and 8 bases respectively, with 14 bases between them. CDR3 loop: CSVETDGHTIYF. CDR3 DNA sequence: TGCAGCGTCGAGACAGACGGACACACCATATATTTT.

This chain links TRBV2 with TRBJ2-1; 8 bases map to TRBD2. CDR3 size: 15 residues. V shed 1 base and J 5 bases; nucleotides not matched to a gene: 4. In germline, CDR1 is SNHLY, CDR2 FYNNEI. DNA of the CDR3: TGTGCCAGCAGTGAAGAGCGGGGGCTTAACAATGAGCAGTTCTTC. Its translation is CASSEERGLNNEQFF.

This clone appeared a few times. This chain uses TRBV5-1 with TRBJ1-6, with unresolved D. V was clipped by 2 bases and J by 5 bases, with 5 bases between them. The CDR3 covers 13 residues. The germline V gene encodes CDR1 SGHRS and CDR2 YFSETQ. The CDR3 DNA sequence: TGCGCCAGCAGCTTAGACGATAATTCACCCCTCCACTTT. Protein: CASSLDDNSPLHF.

As concerns this clone: This sample includes further DNA sequences coding for the same CDR3. This sequence joins TRBV27 and TRBJ2-1; 14 positions match TRBD2. Germline V gene data show CDR1 as MNHEY and CDR2 as SMNVEV (reference sequence). The V gene end was trimmed by 5 bases and the J gene end by 6 bases; junction bases not matched to a gene: 3. There are 15 residues in the CDR3. The CDR3 loop reads CASSHGTSGSNEQFF. In DNA form, the CDR3 reads TGTGCCAGCAGTCACGGGACTAGCGGGAGCAATGAGCAGTTCTTC.

The V and J genes are TRBV11-1 and TRBJ1-5, with no clear D. The V and J ends lost 5 bases and 4 bases respectively, with 9 bases between them. CDR1 and CDR2 from the germline V gene are SGHAT and FQDESV (reference sequence). The CDR3 totals 13 residues. CDR3 DNA: TGTGCCAGCAGCCAAGTGCCAAATCAGCCCCAGCATTTT. Amino acid sequence: CASSQVPNQPQHF.

In the case of this clone: The junction differs from germline at one of its ends, possibly a read error. The gene calls are TRBV25-1 and TRBJ2-7, with TRBD1 matching over 12 bases. CDR1 MGHDK and CDR2 SYGVNS come from the germline V gene. The CDR3 is 12 residues long. The chain's CDR3 is CATTRGQGAPLF. CDR3 sequence (DNA): TGTGCCACCACTAGGGGACAGGGGGCCCCCCTTTTC.